This T cell receptor (beta chain) was sequenced during a study of cytomegalovirus exposure and HLA in healthy donors. Whole-study results and caveats: A missense DCLRE1C variant was associated with V- and J-gene trimming of TCR beta chains in a later analysis, and an independent cohort replicated the association.

CDR1 and CDR2 from the germline V gene are MNHEY and SMNVEV (reference sequence). The CDR3 has 15 amino acids. Deletions cut 6 bases from V and 2 bases from J, with 13 bases between. Of note for this clone: Antigen unknown.

In the PCR, 60 Vbeta and 13 Jbeta primers were used. Assay used: immunoSEQ multiplex PCR; TCRdb lists only in-frame clones, some missing. The table has about 150,000 clones, roughly 83% seen once. Input material: PBMCs. The chain links TRBV27 to TRBJ2-2; no reliable D call. The TCR sequence derives from a man aged 25 to 40 in good health and CMV-seropositive. CDR3 DNA sequence: TGTGCCAGCAGGACCGATGGGCGTAACACCGGGGAGCTGTTTTTT. Its protein is CASRTDGRNTGELFF.